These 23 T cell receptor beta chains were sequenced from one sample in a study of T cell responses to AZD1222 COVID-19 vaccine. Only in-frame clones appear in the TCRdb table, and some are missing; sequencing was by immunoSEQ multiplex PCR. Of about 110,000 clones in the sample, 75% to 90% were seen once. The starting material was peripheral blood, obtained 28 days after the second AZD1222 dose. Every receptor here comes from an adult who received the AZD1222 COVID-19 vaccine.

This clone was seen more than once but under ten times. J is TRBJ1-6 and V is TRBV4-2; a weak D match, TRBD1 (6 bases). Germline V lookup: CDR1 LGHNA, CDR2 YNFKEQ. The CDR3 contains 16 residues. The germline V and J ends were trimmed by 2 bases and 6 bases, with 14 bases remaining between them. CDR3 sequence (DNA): TGTGCCAGCAGCCAACTAGCCGGGACACTTAATTCACCCCTCCACTTT. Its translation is CASSQLAGTLNSPLHF.

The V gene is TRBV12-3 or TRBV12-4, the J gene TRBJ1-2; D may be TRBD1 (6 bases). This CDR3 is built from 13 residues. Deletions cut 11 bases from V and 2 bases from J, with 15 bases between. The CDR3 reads CACSAGANYGYTF. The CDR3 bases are TGTGCCTGCTCAGCAGGGGCAAACTATGGCTACACCTTC.

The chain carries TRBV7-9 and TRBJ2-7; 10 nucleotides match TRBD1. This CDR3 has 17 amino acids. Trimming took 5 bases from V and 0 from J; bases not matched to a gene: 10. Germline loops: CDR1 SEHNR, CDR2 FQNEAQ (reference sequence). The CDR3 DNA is TGTGCCAGCAGCCACCTCGGGGGACAGGGGAGCTCCTACGAGCAGTACTTC. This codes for CASSHLGGQGSSYEQYF.

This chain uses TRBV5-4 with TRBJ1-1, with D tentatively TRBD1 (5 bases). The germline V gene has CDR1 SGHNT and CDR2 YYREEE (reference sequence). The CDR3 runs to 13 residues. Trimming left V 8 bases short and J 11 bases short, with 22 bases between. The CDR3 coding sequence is TGTGCCAGGGGTATGGGGGGTGAGGTGGAGGCTTTCTTT. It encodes CARGMGGEVEAFF.

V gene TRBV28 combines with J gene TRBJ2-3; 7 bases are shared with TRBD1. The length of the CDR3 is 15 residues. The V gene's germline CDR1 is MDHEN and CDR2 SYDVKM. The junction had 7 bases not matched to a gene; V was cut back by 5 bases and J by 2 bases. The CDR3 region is CASSAGTASTDTQYF. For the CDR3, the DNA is TGTGCCAGCAGTGCCGGGACAGCCTCCACAGATACGCAGTATTTT.

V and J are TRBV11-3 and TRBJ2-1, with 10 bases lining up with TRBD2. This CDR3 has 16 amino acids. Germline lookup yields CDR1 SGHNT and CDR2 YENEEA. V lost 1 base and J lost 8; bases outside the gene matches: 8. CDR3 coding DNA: TGTGCCAGCAGCTTAGGTCCCGGGACTAGCGACGATGAGCAGTTCTTC. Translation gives CASSLGPGTSDDEQFF.

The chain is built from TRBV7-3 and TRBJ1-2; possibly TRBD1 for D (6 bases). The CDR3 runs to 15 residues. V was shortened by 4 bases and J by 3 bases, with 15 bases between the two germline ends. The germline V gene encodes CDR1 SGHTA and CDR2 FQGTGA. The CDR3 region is CASSSRGPGDYGYTF. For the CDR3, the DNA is TGTGCCAGCAGCTCCAGGGGACCCGGGGACTATGGCTACACCTTC.

Written as DNA, the CDR3 is TGTGCCAGCAGCTCCTACGGTTCCTACGAGCAGTACTTC. Protein: CASSSYGSYEQYF. This chain joins TRBV7-2 and TRBJ2-7; D is uncertain. The ends were cut back, 4 bases at V and 1 base at J, with 8 bases in the middle. In germline, CDR1 is SGHTA, CDR2 FQGNSA. The CDR3 loop spans 13 amino acids.

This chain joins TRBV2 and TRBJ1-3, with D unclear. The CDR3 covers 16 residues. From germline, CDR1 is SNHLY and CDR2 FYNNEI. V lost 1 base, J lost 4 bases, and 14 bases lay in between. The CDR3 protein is CASSEETAAWGNTIYF. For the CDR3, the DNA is TGTGCCAGCAGTGAAGAGACCGCTGCATGGGGAAACACCATATATTTT.

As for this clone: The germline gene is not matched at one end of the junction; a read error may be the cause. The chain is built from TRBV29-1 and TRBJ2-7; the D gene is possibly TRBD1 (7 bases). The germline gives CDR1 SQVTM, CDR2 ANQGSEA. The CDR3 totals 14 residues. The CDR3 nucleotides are TGCAGCGTCGAAGTTCCGGCAGGGGGGAACGAGCAGTACTTC. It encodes CSVEVPAGGNEQYF.

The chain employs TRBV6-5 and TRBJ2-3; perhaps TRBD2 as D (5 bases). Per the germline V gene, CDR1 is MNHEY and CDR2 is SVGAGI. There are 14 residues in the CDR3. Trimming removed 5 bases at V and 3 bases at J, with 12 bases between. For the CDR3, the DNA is TGTGCCAGCAGTATGAACCGAGGGACAGATACGCAGTATTTT. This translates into CASSMNRGTDTQYF.

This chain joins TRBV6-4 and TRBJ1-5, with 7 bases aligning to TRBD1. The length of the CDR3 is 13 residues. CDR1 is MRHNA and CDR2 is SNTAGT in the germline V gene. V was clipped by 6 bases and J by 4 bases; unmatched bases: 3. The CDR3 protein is CASSGQENQPQHF. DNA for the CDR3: TGTGCCAGCAGCGGACAGGAGAATCAGCCCCAGCATTTT.

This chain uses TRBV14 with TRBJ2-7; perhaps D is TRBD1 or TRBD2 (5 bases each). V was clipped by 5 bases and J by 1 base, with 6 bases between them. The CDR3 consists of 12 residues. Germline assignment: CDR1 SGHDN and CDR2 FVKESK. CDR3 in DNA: TGTGCCAGCAGCGGGGGATCCTACGAGCAGTACTTC. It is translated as CASSGGSYEQYF.

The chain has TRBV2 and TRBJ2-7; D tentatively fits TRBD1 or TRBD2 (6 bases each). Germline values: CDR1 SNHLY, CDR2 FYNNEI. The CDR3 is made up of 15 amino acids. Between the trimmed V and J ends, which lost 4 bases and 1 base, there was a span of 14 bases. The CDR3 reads CASSGFEGGSYEQYF. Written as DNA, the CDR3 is TGTGCCAGCAGTGGGTTTGAGGGGGGATCCTACGAGCAGTACTTC.

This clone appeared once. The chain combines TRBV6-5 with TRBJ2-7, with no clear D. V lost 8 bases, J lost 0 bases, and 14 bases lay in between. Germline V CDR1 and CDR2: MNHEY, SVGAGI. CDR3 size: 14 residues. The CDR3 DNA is TGTGCCAGCGGGCCGAACTGGGACTCCTACGAGCAGTACTTC. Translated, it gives CASGPNWDSYEQYF.

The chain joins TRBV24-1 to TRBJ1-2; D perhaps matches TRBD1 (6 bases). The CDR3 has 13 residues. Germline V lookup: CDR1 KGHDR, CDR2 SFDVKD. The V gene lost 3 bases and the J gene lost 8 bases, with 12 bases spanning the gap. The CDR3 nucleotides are TGTGCCACCAGTGATAGGGGGGGCGGAGGCTACACCTTC. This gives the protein CATSDRGGGGYTF.

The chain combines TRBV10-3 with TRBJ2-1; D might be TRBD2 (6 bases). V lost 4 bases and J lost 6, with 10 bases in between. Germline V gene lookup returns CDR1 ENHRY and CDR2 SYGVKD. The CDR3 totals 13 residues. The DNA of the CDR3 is TGTGCCATCAGTGGGGACGGGGGCAATGAGCAGTTCTTC. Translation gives CAISGDGGNEQFF.

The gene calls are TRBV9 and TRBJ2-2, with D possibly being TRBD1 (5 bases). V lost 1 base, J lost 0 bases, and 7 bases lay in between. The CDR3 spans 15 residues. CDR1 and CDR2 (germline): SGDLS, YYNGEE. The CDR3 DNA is TGTGCCAGCAGCGTATTACAGGCGAACACCGGGGAGCTGTTTTTT. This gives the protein CASSVLQANTGELFF.

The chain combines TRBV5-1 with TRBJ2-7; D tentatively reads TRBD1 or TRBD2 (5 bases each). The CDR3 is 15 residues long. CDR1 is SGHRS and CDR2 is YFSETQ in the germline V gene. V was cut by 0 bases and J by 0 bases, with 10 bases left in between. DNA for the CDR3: TGCGCCAGCAGCTTGGTGGCAGGGAGCTCCTACGAGCAGTACTTC. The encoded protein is CASSLVAGSSYEQYF.

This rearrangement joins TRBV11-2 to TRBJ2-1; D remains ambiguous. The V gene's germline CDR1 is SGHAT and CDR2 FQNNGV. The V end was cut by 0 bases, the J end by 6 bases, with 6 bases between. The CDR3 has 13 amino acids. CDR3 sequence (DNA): TGTGCCAGCAGCTTAGAATTGGTCAATGAGCAGTTCTTC. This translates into CASSLELVNEQFF.

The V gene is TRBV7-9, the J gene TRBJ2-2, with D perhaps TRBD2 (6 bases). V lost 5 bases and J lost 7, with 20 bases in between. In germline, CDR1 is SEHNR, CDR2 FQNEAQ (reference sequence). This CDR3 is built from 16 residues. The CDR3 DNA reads TGTGCCAGCAGCCAGACTATTGCGGGAAGGAACGGGGAGCTGTTTTTT. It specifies CASSQTIAGRNGELFF.

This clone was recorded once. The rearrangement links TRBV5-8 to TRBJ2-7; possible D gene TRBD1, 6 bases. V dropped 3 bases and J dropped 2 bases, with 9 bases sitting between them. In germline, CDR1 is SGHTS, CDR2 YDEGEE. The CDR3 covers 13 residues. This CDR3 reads CASSSDRTYEQYF. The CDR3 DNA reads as TGTGCCAGCAGCTCGGACAGAACCTACGAGCAGTACTTC.

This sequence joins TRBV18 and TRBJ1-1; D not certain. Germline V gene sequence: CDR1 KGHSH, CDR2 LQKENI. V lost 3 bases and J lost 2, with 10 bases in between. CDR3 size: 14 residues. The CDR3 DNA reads TGTGCCAGCTCACCGGGCGAATTAAACACTGAAGCTTTCTTT. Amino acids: CASSPGELNTEAFF.